What follows is one T cell receptor beta chain and its context. The sample originates from a study of blood T cell repertoires in COVID-19. The length of the CDR3 is 16 residues. Unmatched junction bases numbered 11, after V lost 8 bases and J lost 3 bases. Germline V gives CDR1 MNHEY, CDR2 SMNVEV (reference sequence). Clones were sequenced by immunoSEQ multiplex PCR, and TCRdb holds only the in-frame ones, with some missing. Of over 150,000 clones in the sample, about nine tenths were seen once. What was sequenced was PBMCs or T cells enriched from blood (not recorded which). The genes are TRBV27 and TRBJ1-5; 9 bases agree with TRBD1. The sequence was obtained from a woman in her 30s who had recovered from COVID-19. The CDR3 bases are TGTGCCAGCGGAACCCTGGACAGGGGCACCAATCAGCCCCAGCATTTT. Its protein is CASGTLDRGTNQPQHF.